This T cell receptor (beta chain) stems from a study of early T cells in non-severe SARS-CoV-2 infection. The TCR library protocol attached unique molecular identifiers to the individual cDNA molecules. TCRdb reanalysed the 5' RACE reads using MiXCR and keeps one entry per CDR3 protein. Among 65,000 to 75,000 distinct CDR3 sequences listed, about 9.9% were seen once. Findings of the study overall: Private and CD4 specificities were missed by VDJdb matching, which favored anti-spike CD8 responses.

The CDR3 runs 13 residues. Trimming cost V 5 bases and J 6 bases, with 13 bases left between them. CDR1 MNHEY and CDR2 SVGEGT come from the germline V gene. In this sample, this clonotype turned up many times. Its matching antigen is unknown. The sample taken for sequencing was whole blood. The V gene is TRBV6-2 or TRBV6-3, the J gene TRBJ1-1, with D unresolved. The receptor comes from an adult who was a healthcare worker with PCR-confirmed SARS-CoV-2 infection or an uninfected control (not recorded which). The CDR3, as DNA: TGTGCCAGCAGTCGCAGCGAGGGCGCTGAAGCTTTCTTT. It encodes CASSRSEGAEAFF.